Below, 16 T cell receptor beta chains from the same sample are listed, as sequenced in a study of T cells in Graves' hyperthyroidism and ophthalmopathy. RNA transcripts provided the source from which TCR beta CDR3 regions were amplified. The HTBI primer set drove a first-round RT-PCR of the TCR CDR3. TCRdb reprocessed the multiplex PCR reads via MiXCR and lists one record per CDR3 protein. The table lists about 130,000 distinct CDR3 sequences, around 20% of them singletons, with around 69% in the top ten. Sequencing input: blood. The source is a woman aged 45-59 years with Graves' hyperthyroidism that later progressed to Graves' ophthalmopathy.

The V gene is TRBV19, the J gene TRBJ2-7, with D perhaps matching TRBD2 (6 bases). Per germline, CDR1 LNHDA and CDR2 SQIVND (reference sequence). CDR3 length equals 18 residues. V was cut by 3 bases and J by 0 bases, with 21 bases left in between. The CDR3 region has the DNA TGTGCCAGTAGTATCGCCCCCGGGACTTCTAGGAGCTCCTACGAGCAGTACTTC. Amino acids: CASSIAPGTSRSSYEQYF.

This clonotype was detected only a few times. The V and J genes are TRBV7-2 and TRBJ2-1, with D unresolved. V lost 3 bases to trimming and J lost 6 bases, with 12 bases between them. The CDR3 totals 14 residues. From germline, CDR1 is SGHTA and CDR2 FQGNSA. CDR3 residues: CASSFTFGTNEQFF. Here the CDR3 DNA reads TGTGCCAGCAGCTTTACCTTCGGAACCAATGAGCAGTTCTTC. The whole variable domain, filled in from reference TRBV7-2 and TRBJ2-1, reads GAGVSQSPSNKVTEKGKDVELRCDPISGHTALYWYRQSLGQGLEFLIYFQGNSAPDKSGLPSDRFSAERTGGSVSTLTIQRTQQEDSAVYLCASSFTFGTNEQFFGPGTRLTVL.

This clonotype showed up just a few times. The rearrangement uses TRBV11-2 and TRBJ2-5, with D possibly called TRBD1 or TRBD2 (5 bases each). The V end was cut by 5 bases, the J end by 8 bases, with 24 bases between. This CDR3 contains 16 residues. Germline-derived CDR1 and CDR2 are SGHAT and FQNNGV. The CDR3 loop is CASSATPRDGKGTQYF. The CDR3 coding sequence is TGTGCCAGCAGCGCCACACCCCGGGACGGTAAAGGAACCCAGTACTTC.

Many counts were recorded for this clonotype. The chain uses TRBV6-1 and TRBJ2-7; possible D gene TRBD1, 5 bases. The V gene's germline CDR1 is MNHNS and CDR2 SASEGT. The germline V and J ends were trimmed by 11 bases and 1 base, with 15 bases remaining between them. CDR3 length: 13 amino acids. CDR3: CASGRAPSYEQYF. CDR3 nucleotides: TGTGCCTCGGGCAGGGCCCCTTCCTACGAGCAGTACTTC.

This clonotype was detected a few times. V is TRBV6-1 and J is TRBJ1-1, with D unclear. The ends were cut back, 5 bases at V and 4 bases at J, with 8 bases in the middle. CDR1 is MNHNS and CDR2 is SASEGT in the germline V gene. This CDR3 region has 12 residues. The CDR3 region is CASSFQTTEAFF. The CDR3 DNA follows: TGTGCCAGCAGTTTCCAGACCACTGAAGCTTTCTTT.

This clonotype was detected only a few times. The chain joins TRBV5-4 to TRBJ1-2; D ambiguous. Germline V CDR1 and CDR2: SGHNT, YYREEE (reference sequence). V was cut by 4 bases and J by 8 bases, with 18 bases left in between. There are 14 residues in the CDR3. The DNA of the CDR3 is TGTGCCAGCAGCGCATCACAGCTTCTGGGCGGCTACACCTTC. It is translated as CASSASQLLGGYTF.

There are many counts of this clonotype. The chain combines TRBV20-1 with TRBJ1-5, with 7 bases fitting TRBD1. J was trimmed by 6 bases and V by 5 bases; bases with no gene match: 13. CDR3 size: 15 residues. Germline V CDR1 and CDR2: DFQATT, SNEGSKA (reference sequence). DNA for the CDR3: TGCAGTGCTGCCCGAGGTTCAGGGGGAGGTCAGCCCCAGCATTTT. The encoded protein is CSAARGSGGGQPQHF.

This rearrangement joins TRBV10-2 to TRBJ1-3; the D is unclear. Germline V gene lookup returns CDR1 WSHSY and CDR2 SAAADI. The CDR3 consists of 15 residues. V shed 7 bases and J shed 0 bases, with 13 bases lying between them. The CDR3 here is CASTGSQFSGNTIYF. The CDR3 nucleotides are TGCGCCAGCACGGGGTCCCAGTTCTCTGGAAACACCATATATTTT.

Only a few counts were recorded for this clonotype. The CDR3 DNA reads TGTGCCAGCAGGATTCCGGGACAGGGGATATCCTACGAGCAGTACTTC. Protein sequence: CASRIPGQGISYEQYF. The chain carries TRBV2 and TRBJ2-7, with 10 bases matching TRBD1. The CDR3 covers 16 residues. CDR1 and CDR2 (germline): SNHLY, FYNNEI. Trimming cost V 6 bases and J 1 base; bases outside gene matches: 9.

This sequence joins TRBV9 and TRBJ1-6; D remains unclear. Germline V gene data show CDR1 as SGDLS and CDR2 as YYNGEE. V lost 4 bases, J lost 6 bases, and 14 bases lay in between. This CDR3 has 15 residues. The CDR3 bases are TGTGCCAGCAGCCAGACCGGTACTCTTAATTCACCCCTCCACTTT. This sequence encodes CASSQTGTLNSPLHF.

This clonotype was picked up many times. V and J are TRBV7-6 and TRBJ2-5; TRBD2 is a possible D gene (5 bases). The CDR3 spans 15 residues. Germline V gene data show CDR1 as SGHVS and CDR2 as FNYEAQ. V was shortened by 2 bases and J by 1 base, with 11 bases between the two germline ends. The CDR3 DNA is TGTGCCAGCAGCTTAAGCGGAAGGACCCAAGAGACCCAGTACTTC. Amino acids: CASSLSGRTQETQYF.

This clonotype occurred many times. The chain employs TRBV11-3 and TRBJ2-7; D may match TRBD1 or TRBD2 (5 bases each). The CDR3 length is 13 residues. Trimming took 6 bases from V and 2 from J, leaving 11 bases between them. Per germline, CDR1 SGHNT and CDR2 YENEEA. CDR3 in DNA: TGTGCCAGCAGTTTGGGACGAGCCTACGAGCAGTACTTC. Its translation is CASSLGRAYEQYF.

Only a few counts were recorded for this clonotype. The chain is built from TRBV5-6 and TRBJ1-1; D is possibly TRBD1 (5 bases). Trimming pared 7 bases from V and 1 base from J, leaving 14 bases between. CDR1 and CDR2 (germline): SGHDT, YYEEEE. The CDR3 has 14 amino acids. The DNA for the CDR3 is TGTGCCAGCGGGACGGCCGGTAAGAACACTGAAGCTTTCTTT. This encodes CASGTAGKNTEAFF.

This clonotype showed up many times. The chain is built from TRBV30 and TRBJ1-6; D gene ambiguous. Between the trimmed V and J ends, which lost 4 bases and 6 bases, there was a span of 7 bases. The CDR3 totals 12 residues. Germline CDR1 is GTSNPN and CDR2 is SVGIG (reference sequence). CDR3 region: CAWTGLNSPLHF. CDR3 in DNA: TGTGCCTGGACCGGGCTTAATTCACCCCTCCACTTT.

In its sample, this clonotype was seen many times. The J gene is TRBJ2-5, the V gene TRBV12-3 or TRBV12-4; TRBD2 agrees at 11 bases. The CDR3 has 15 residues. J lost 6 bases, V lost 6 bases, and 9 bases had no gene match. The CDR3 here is CASSSGTSGTKTQYF. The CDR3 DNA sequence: TGTGCCAGCAGCTCCGGGACTAGCGGCACTAAGACCCAGTACTTC.

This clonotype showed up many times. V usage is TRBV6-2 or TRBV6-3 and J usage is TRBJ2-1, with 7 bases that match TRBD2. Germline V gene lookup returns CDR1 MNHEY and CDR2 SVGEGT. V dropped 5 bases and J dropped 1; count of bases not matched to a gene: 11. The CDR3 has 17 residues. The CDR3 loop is CASSTIGGRASYNEQFF. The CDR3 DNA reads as TGTGCCAGCAGTACCATTGGAGGGAGGGCGTCCTACAATGAGCAGTTCTTC.